This T cell receptor (beta chain) was captured by sequencing in a study of technical replicates of blood from a few donors. Libraries were prepared by immunoSEQ multiplex PCR; TCRdb keeps only in-frame clonotypes and omits some of them. The sample contains fewer than 95,000 clones, 91% of which appear only once. CDR3 length equals 14 residues. Germline trimming cut 5 bases from V and 4 bases from J; bases unmatched to any gene: 9. Germline CDR1 GTSNPN, CDR2 SVGIG (reference sequence). The chain couples TRBV30 to TRBJ2-3, with TRBD2 identical over 7 bases. The sample taken for sequencing was T cells isolated from PBMCs. The source of this sequence is a human donor in good health. The CDR3 region has the DNA TGTGCCTGGGTGGGGCGGGGGAGGCCAGATACGCAGTATTTT. It is translated as CAWVGRGRPDTQYF.